The present TCR beta chain was sequenced within a study of blood T cell repertoires in COVID-19. As handled by the study authors: Scientists estimated how many nucleated cells there were by amplifying reference gene primers. Clones were sequenced by immunoSEQ multiplex PCR, and TCRdb holds only the in-frame ones, with some missing. V and J calls and clone size are those listed in that table; D and trimming were worked out from the DNA. The table includes approximately 74,000 clones, 88% detected once. Deletions cut 3 bases from V and 0 bases from J, with 9 bases between. Germline V lookup: CDR1 LGHNA, CDR2 YNFKEQ. CDR3 size: 14 residues.

The J gene is TRBJ2-7, the V gene TRBV4-2; D uncertain. Sequencing input: peripheral blood. The sequence derives from a woman of 80 years or more with active or convalescent COVID-19. The CDR3 reads CASSQRFSSYEQYF. In nucleotides, the CDR3 is TGTGCCAGCAGCCAGAGATTTAGCTCCTACGAGCAGTACTTC.